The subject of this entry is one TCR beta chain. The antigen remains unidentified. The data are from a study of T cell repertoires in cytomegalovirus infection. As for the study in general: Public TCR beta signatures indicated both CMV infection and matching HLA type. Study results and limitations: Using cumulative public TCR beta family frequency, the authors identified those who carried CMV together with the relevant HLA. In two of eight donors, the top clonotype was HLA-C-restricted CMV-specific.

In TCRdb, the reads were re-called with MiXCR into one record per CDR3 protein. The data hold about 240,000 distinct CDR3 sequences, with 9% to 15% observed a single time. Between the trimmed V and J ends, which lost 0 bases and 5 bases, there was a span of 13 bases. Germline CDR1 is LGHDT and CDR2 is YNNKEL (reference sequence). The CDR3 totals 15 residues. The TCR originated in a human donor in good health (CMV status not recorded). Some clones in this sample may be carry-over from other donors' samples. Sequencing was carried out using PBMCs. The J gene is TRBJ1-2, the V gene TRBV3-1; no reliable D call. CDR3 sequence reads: CASSQDLSEGYGYTF. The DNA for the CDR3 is TGTGCCAGCAGCCAAGACTTGTCAGAGGGTTATGGCTACACCTTC.